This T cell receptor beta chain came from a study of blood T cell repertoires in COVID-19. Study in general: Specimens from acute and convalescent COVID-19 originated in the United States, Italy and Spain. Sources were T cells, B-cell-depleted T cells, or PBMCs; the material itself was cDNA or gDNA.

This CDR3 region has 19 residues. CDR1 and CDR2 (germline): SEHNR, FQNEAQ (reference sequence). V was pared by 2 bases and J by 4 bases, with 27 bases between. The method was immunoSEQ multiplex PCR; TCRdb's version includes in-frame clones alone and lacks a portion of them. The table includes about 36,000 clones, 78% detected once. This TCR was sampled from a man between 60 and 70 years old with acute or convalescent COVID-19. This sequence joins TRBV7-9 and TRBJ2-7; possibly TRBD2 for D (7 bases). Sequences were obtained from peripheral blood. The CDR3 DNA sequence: TGTGCCAGCAGCTTACGCCCTTCAGAGCCGGGGGGCAGGGTATACGAGCAGTACTTC. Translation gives CASSLRPSEPGGRVYEQYF.